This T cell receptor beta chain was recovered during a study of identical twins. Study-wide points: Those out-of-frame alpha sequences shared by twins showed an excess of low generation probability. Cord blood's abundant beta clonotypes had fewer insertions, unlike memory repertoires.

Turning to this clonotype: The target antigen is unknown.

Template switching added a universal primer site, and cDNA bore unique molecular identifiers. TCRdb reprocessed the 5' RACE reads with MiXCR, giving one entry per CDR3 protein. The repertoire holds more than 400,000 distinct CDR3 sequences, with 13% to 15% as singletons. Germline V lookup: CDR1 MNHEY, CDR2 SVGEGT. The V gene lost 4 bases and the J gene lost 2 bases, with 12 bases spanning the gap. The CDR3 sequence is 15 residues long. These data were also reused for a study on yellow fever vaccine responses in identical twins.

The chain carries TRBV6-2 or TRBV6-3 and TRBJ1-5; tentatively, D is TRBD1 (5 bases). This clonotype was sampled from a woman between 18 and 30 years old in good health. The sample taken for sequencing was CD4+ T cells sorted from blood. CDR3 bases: TGTGCCAGCAGTTTTGGGGGTGGTGGCAATCAGCCCCAGCATTTT. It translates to CASSFGGGGNQPQHF.